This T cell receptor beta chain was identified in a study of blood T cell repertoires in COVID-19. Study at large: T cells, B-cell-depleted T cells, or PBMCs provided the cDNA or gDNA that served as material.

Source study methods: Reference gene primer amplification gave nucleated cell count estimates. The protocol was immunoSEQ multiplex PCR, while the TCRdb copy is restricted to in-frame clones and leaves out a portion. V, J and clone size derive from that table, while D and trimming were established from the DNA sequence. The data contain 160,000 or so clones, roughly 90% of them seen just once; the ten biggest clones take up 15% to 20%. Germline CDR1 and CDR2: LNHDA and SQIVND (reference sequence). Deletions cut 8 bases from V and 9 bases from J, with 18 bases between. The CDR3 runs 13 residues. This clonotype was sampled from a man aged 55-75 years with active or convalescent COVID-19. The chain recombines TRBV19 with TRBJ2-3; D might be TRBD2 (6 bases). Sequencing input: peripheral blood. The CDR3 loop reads CASSPGLPNTQYF. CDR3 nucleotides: TGTGCCAGTTCTCCTGGACTACCCAACACGCAGTATTTT.